The rows below give T cell receptor beta chains drawn from one sample of a study of T cell changes during pregnancy in multiple sclerosis. Sequenced by immunoSEQ multiplex PCR; TCRdb stores in-frame clones only, minus some. The repertoire holds tens of thousands of clones, with 93% as singletons. The sequenced sample was CD4+ T cells from peripheral blood mononuclear cells, obtained in the second trimester of pregnancy. All receptors come from a female donor with multiple sclerosis, enrolled in a pregnancy study. CDR3s include the opening cysteine and the closing phenylalanine or tryptophan. The D gene is left open where the match is weak. Clone size is stated in some rows and not others, as once, few, many or a class when expanded.

CDR3 protein	CDR3 DNA	clone size	D gene	CDR3 length	V gene	J gene
CASSQRGGRFTEAFF	TGTGCCAGCAGCCAGCGGGGGGGGCGTTTTACTGAAGCTTTCTTT	few	NA	15	TRBV7-2	TRBJ1-1
CASSRTVEETQYF	TGTGCCAGCAGCCGGACTGTAGAAGAGACCCAGTACTTC	NA	NA	13	TRBV7-3	TRBJ2-5
CASSLRGVLEQFF	TGTGCCAGCAGCCTCAGGGGGGTTCTTGAGCAGTTCTTC	once	NA	13	TRBV14	TRBJ2-1
CASSPAPRYNEQFF	TGTGCCAGCAGCCCCGCTCCCCGGTACAATGAGCAGTTCTTC	once	NA	14	TRBV7-2	TRBJ2-1
CASSEKGLHSGANVLTF	TGTGCCAGCAGTGAAAAGGGGCTCCACTCTGGGGCCAACGTCCTGACTTTC	NA	NA	17	TRBV2	TRBJ2-6
CASSVGGDAKNIQYF	TGTGCCAGCAGCGTCGGCGGTGACGCCAAAAACATTCAGTACTTC	NA	NA	15	TRBV9	TRBJ2-4
CASSLRDKLYNEQFF	TGTGCCAGCAGCTTACGGGACAAATTATACAATGAGCAGTTCTTC	NA	NA	15	TRBV7-2	TRBJ2-1
CASGPGQPRETQYF	TGTGCCAGCGGTCCGGGACAGCCTCGCGAGACCCAGTACTTC	NA	TRBD1	14	TRBV27	TRBJ2-5
CSADRDSEQFF	TGCAGTGCTGACAGGGACAGCGAGCAGTTCTTC	NA	TRBD1	11	TRBV20-1	TRBJ2-1
CASSLGSGFYNEQFF	TGTGCCAGCAGCTTAGGAAGCGGTTTTTACAATGAGCAGTTCTTC	once	NA	15	TRBV7-9	TRBJ2-1
CASKERETYNEQFF	TGTGCCAGCAAGGAGCGGGAGACCTACAATGAGCAGTTCTTC	NA	TRBD2	14	TRBV2	TRBJ2-1
CASSQDLGGYEKLFF	TGTGCCAGCAGCCAAGATCTTGGGGGGTACGAAAAACTGTTTTTT	NA	NA	15	TRBV4-2	TRBJ1-4
CASSFINYGYTF	TGTGCCAGCAGTTTTATTAACTATGGCTACACCTTC	NA	NA	12	TRBV28	TRBJ1-2
CARSLWDSGNEKLFF	TGTGCCAGAAGCCTCTGGGACAGCGGAAATGAAAAACTGTTTTTT	once	TRBD1	15	TRBV5-3	TRBJ1-4
CASSLGGGIFDSGANVLTF	TGCGCCAGCAGCTTGGGCGGCGGGATCTTTGACTCTGGGGCCAACGTCCTGACTTTC	NA	NA	19	TRBV5-1	TRBJ2-6
CASSIDRRAYGYTF	TGTGCCAGTAGTATAGATCGCAGGGCTTATGGCTACACCTTC	NA	NA	14	TRBV19	TRBJ1-2
CASRGLAGGTDTQYF	TGCGCCAGCAGGGGACTAGCGGGAGGCACAGATACGCAGTATTTT	NA	TRBD2	15	TRBV5-1	TRBJ2-3
CASSLTLSRGGGWNEQFF	TGTGCCAGCAGCTTAACGTTGAGTCGCGGGGGGGGCTGGAATGAGCAGTTCTTC	NA	TRBD2	18	TRBV7-6	TRBJ2-1
CASSGDSLSNQPQHF	TGTGCCAGCAGTGGAGACAGTCTTAGCAATCAGCCCCAGCATTTT	NA	NA	15	TRBV6-1	TRBJ1-5
CASKTRQNNEQFF	TGTGCCAGCAAAACCCGACAGAATAATGAGCAGTTCTTC	once	NA	13	TRBV28	TRBJ2-1
CASSFYIPGQRQVSENTEAFF	TGTGCCAGCAGTTTCTATATCCCGGGACAGCGACAAGTATCTGAGAACACTGAAGCTTTCTTT	NA	TRBD1	21	TRBV27	TRBJ1-1
CASSLAGGNEQFF	TGTGCCAGCAGCTTAGCAGGTGGCAATGAGCAGTTCTTC	NA	NA	13	TRBV7-3	TRBJ2-1
CASSFIRATNEKLFF	TGCGCCAGCAGCTTTATCCGGGCAACTAATGAAAAACTGTTTTTT	NA	NA	15	TRBV5-1	TRBJ1-4
CASSFLAGANEQYF	TGTGCCAGCAGTTTTCTAGCGGGAGCGAACGAGCAGTACTTC	NA	TRBD2	14	TRBV28	TRBJ2-7
CASSLTGYEQYF	TGCGCCAGCAGCTTAACAGGGTACGAGCAGTACTTC	NA	NA	12	TRBV5-1	TRBJ2-7
CASSGYGANTGELFF	TGCGCCAGCAGCGGATACGGGGCGAACACCGGGGAGCTGTTTTTT	NA	NA	15	TRBV5-1	TRBJ2-2
CASSFSGKSYEQYF	TGTGCCAGCAGTTTCAGCGGCAAGTCCTACGAGCAGTACTTC	NA	NA	14	TRBV27	TRBJ2-7
CAWRSGSGTGELFF	TGTGCCTGGAGGTCGGGGTCGGGTACCGGGGAGCTGTTTTTT	NA	NA	14	TRBV30	TRBJ2-2
CASSEAIAGTQYF	TGTGCCAGCAGTGAAGCGATAGCCGGGACCCAGTACTTC	NA	NA	13	TRBV2	TRBJ2-5
CASSLGDRGRSTDTQYF	TGCGCCAGCAGCTTGGGGGACAGGGGGAGAAGCACAGATACGCAGTATTTT	once	TRBD1	17	TRBV5-1	TRBJ2-3
CASRDVAGGYNEQFF	TGTGCCAGCAGAGACGTGGCGGGAGGGTACAATGAGCAGTTCTTC	once	TRBD2	15	TRBV6-5	TRBJ2-1
CASSFLGLVETQYF	TGTGCCAGCAGCTTTCTTGGGCTGGTAGAGACCCAGTACTTC	NA	NA	14	TRBV7-8	TRBJ2-5
CASSLVASSYEQYF	TGTGCCAGCAGCTTGGTGGCTAGTTCCTACGAGCAGTACTTC	NA	NA	14	TRBV5-4	TRBJ2-7
CASSDRSYGYTF	TGTGCCAGCAGTGACAGGTCCTATGGCTACACCTTC	NA	NA	12	TRBV2	TRBJ1-2
CASSSGGGTNYEQYF	TGCGCCAGCAGCTCGGGGGGAGGGACCAACTACGAGCAGTACTTC	NA	TRBD2	15	TRBV5-1	TRBJ2-7
CASGLGDREAFF	TGTGCTAGTGGTTTGGGGGACAGAGAAGCTTTCTTT	NA	TRBD1	12	TRBV12-5	TRBJ1-1
CASSWTGSLSYEQYF	TGTGCCAGCAGTTGGACAGGGTCCCTTTCCTACGAGCAGTACTTC	once	TRBD1	15	TRBV28	TRBJ2-7